Listed below are T cell receptor beta chains from one sample, sequenced in a study of CXCR3-negative and CXCR3-positive naive CD8 T cells. Following a re-call of the 5' RACE reads, TCRdb has one entry per CDR3 protein and lacks DNA. The ten most abundant clones cover 0.55% to 0.75% of a sample with about 70,000 distinct CDR3 sequences. The specimen was naive CXCR3+ CD8+ T cells from blood. The receptors here all came from a human donor in good health. Some clones in this sample may be carry-over from other donors' samples. CDR3s include the opening cysteine and the closing phenylalanine or tryptophan.

TRBV29-1	TRBJ1-2	13	CSVEDPGRSGYTF
TRBV20-1	TRBJ2-5	16	CSASEAGLIIPETQYF
TRBV4-3	TRBJ2-7	16	CASSQGAGDPLDEQYF
TRBV29-1	TRBJ1-1	14	CSVGFEGAGTEAFF
TRBV21-1	TRBJ2-1	13	CASSKVSMGEQSF
TRBV27	TRBJ2-7	13	CASSPFLFYEQYF
TRBV12-3/TRBV12-4	TRBJ2-7	14	CASSLGDAPYEQYF
TRBV7-8	TRBJ1-1	14	CASSLAQGGTEAFF
TRBV21-1	TRBJ2-7	15	CASSKEAGGCYEQYF
TRBV7-2	TRBJ2-7	13	CASSFGLLNEQYF
TRBV12-3/TRBV12-4	TRBJ2-7	14	CASSLRWDPYEQYF
TRBV12-3/TRBV12-4	TRBJ1-5	16	CASSLAKGASNQPQHF
TRBV6-2/TRBV6-3	TRBJ2-1	20	CASSYSIPGQGALARNEQFF
TRBV19	TRBJ2-5	14	CASSIDKPEETQYF
TRBV28	TRBJ1-3	15	CASSLRGNSGNTIYF
TRBV12-3/TRBV12-4	TRBJ2-2	17	CASSRPRDRARTGELFF
TRBV20-1	TRBJ2-1	16	CSGLVGGFYSYNEQFF
TRBV4-2	TRBJ1-2	14	CASSQEDRGEGYTF
TRBV30	TRBJ2-7	13	CAWSVRGSYEQYF
TRBV29-1	TRBJ2-3	14	CSRPALSGSDTQYF
TRBV6-2/TRBV6-3	TRBJ2-2	11	CASGSTGELFF
TRBV15	TRBJ2-7	12	CATSVDRYEQYF
TRBV4-1	TRBJ2-7	16	CASSQAGTGSSYEQYF
TRBV29-1	TRBJ2-4	13	CSVEKGAKNIQYF
TRBV4-1	TRBJ2-1	13	CASSQGGFNEQFF